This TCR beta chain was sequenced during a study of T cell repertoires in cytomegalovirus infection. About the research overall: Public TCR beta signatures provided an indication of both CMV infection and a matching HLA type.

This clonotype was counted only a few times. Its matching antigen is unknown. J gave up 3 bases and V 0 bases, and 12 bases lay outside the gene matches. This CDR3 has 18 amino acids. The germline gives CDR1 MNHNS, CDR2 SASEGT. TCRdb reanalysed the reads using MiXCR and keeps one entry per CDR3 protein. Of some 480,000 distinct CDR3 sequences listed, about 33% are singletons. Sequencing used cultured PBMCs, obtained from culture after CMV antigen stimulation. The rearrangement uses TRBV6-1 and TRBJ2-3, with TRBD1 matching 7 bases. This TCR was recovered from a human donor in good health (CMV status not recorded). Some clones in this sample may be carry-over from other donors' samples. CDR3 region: CASSEASLGDRVTDTQYF. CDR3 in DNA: TGTGCCAGCAGTGAAGCTTCTCTAGGGGACAGAGTGACAGATACGCAGTATTTT.